This T cell receptor beta chain appears in the sequencing data of a study of blood T cell repertoires in COVID-19. Authors' methods: By means of reference gene primer amplification, nucleated cell counts were estimated. Repertoires were generated with immunoSEQ multiplex PCR, while TCRdb's copy carries only in-frame clones and drops some. Clone size and the V and J calls come from that table; the DNA yielded D and trimming. The sample records approximately 74,000 clones, approximately 90% being singletons. J was trimmed by 6 bases and V by 2 bases; bases with no gene match: 6. Germline values: CDR1 SGHDN, CDR2 FVKESK. The CDR3 has 15 residues.

This receptor was identified in an older woman with active COVID-19. J is TRBJ2-1 and V is TRBV14; 8 nucleotides agree with TRBD2. Sequenced material: peripheral blood. This CDR3 is CASSQKAGASNEQFF. The CDR3 DNA reads as TGTGCCAGCAGCCAAAAAGCGGGAGCGAGCAATGAGCAGTTCTTC. The entire variable domain, with the rest obtained from reference TRBV14 and TRBJ2-1, is as follows: EAGVTQFPSHSVIEKGQTVTLRCDPISGHDNLYWYRRVMGKEIKFLLHFVKESKQDESGMPNNRFLAERTGGTYSTLKVQPAELEDSGVYFCASSQKAGASNEQFFGPGTRLTVL.